One T cell receptor beta chain is described in this entry. The sample belongs to a study of blood T cell repertoires in COVID-19. Data came from immunoSEQ multiplex PCR; TCRdb stores just in-frame clones and leaves some out. This table holds 250,000 to 350,000 clones, approximately 88% found once. The receptor was isolated from a woman aged 40 to 50 who had recovered from COVID-19. The material sequenced was peripheral blood.

CDR3 loop: CASSPGTSGREQYF. The CDR3 region has the DNA TGTGCCAGCAGCCCCGGGACTAGCGGGAGGGAGCAGTACTTC. The V and J genes are TRBV9 and TRBJ2-7; 15 nucleotides match TRBD2. Per germline, CDR1 SGDLS and CDR2 YYNGEE. This CDR3 is 14 amino acids long. The V segment lost 4 bases and the J segment 7 bases; nucleotides outside the gene matches: 3.